This TCR beta chain was obtained from a study of Graves' ophthalmopathy and Graves' hyperthyroidism. As the template, RNA transcripts were used to amplify TCR beta CDR3 regions. HTBI primers primed a first-round RT-PCR, and a second-round multiplex PCR followed. Each CDR3 protein gets one entry after TCRdb re-called the multiplex PCR reads with MiXCR. The sample includes a few hundred thousand distinct CDR3 sequences, under 45% of them seen just once. The sample holds a few counts of this clonotype. This CDR3 contains 14 residues. V shed 8 bases and J 4 bases; nucleotides not matched to a gene: 7. The study excluded patients with other autoimmune diseases, uncontrolled infections, pregnancy or lactation. Diagnoses were established from clinical symptoms, serum thyroxine, TRAb, thyroid ultrasound and orbital computed tomography.

The specimen sequenced was peripheral blood or thyroid tissue (not recorded which). The rearrangement links TRBV12-3 or TRBV12-4 to TRBJ2-5; 10 nucleotides match TRBD2. The TCR comes from an adult man with Graves' hyperthyroidism. CDR3 in amino acids: CASGASGGRETQYF. CDR3 DNA sequence: TGTGCCAGCGGGGCTAGCGGGGGTAGAGAGACCCAGTACTTC.